These 2 T cell receptor beta chains share one sample of origin, sequenced in a study of patients and donors after allogeneic stem cell transplantation. TCRdb redid the calling of the RT-PCR reads with MiXCR, one entry per CDR3 protein. Of around 70,000 distinct CDR3 sequences detected, about a quarter appear once; the ten largest clones hold about 26%. Source material: blood, either unsorted or a sorted T cell fraction (not recorded which). The receptors originated from a human donor who was either an allogeneic HSCT recipient or a stem cell or donor lymphocyte infusion donor (not recorded which). It is not recorded whose cells these are; they may come from a transplant donor.

This clonotype was counted ten times or more. This chain links TRBV24-1 with TRBJ1-1; D is ambiguous. CDR1 and CDR2 from the germline V gene are KGHDR and SFDVKD. The CDR3 sequence is 13 residues long. Deletions cut 3 bases from V and 1 base from J, with 5 bases between. CDR3 nucleotides: TGTGCCACCAGTGATAGTTCGAACACTGAAGCTTTCTTT. Translated: CATSDSSNTEAFF.

The J gene is TRBJ1-2, the V gene TRBV6-5; D might be TRBD1 (5 bases). The CDR3 covers 15 residues. CDR1 MNHEY and CDR2 SVGAGI come from the germline V gene. V lost 0 bases and J 4 bases, leaving 12 bases between the germline ends. The CDR3 DNA follows: TGTGCCAGCAGTTACTCGCATGGGACGGGCTATGGCTACACCTTC. Protein sequence: CASSYSHGTGYGYTF.